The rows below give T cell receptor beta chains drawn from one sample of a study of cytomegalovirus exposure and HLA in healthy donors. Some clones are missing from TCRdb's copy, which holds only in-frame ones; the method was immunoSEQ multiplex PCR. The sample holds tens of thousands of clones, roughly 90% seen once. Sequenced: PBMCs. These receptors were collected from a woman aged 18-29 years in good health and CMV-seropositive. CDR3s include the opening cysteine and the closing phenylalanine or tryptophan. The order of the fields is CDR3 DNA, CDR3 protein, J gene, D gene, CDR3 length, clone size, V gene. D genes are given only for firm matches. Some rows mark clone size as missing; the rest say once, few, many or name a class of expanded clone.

CDR3nt: TGTGCCAGTAGTATTTGGAACAGGGGTAGGCCAGATACGCAGTATTTT
CDR3aa: CASSIWNRGRPDTQYF
j_gene: TRBJ2-3
d_gene: TRBD1
len: 16
abundance: -
v_gene: TRBV19

CDR3nt: TGTGCCAGCAGCGCGGGGTTGGGAGGATCACCCCTCCACTTT
CDR3aa: CASSAGLGGSPLHF
j_gene: TRBJ1-6
d_gene: -
len: 14
abundance: -
v_gene: TRBV6-5

CDR3nt: TGCGCCAGCAGCTTGAAACTAGCGGACACAGATACGCAGTATTTT
CDR3aa: CASSLKLADTDTQYF
j_gene: TRBJ2-3
d_gene: TRBD2
len: 15
abundance: -
v_gene: TRBV5-1

CDR3nt: TGTGCCAGCAGCAGGGACAGGGAGTACAATGAGCAGTTCTTC
CDR3aa: CASSRDREYNEQFF
j_gene: TRBJ2-1
d_gene: TRBD1
len: 14
abundance: -
v_gene: TRBV11-3

CDR3nt: TGTGCCAGCAGCTTAATGGGAGGGCTCGGCAATCAGCCCCAGCATTTT
CDR3aa: CASSLMGGLGNQPQHF
j_gene: TRBJ1-5
d_gene: -
len: 16
abundance: -
v_gene: TRBV7-8

CDR3nt: TGTGCCAGCAGTGACTCCGGACAGGGCACAGATACGCAGTATTTT
CDR3aa: CASSDSGQGTDTQYF
j_gene: TRBJ2-3
d_gene: TRBD1
len: 15
abundance: medium-sized
v_gene: TRBV6-4

CDR3nt: TGTGCCTGGAGTTTCACGGTCTACGAGCAGTACTTC
CDR3aa: CAWSFTVYEQYF
j_gene: TRBJ2-7
d_gene: -
len: 12
abundance: -
v_gene: TRBV30

CDR3nt: TGTGCCAGCAGTCCGGCAGGGGATCCTAATGAAAAACTGTTTTTT
CDR3aa: CASSPAGDPNEKLFF
j_gene: TRBJ1-4
d_gene: -
len: 15
abundance: few
v_gene: TRBV28

CDR3nt: TGCGCCAGCAGCCAAGCCCTGTCTAGGTTTGGAAACGAGCAGTACTTC
CDR3aa: CASSQALSRFGNEQYF
j_gene: TRBJ2-7
d_gene: -
len: 16
abundance: -
v_gene: TRBV4-1

CDR3nt: TGTGCCAGCAGCCACCGACAGGGGCTGTTGTTAGATACGCAGTATTTT
CDR3aa: CASSHRQGLLLDTQYF
j_gene: TRBJ2-3
d_gene: TRBD1
len: 16
abundance: -
v_gene: TRBV4-2

CDR3nt: TGTGCCAGCAGCCAACAAGCCGGGGCAGGGGGAAGGACTGAAGCTTTCTTT
CDR3aa: CASSQQAGAGGRTEAFF
j_gene: TRBJ1-1
d_gene: TRBD1
len: 17
abundance: -
v_gene: TRBV4-2

CDR3nt: TGTGCCAGCAGCCCGGGACAGGGAGATGAGCAGTTCTTC
CDR3aa: CASSPGQGDEQFF
j_gene: TRBJ2-1
d_gene: TRBD1
len: 13
abundance: -
v_gene: TRBV9

CDR3nt: TGTGCCAGCAGACCCGGGACAGTCGAGACAGATACGCAGTATTTT
CDR3aa: CASRPGTVETDTQYF
j_gene: TRBJ2-3
d_gene: TRBD1
len: 15
abundance: -
v_gene: TRBV7-9

CDR3nt: TGTGCCAGCAGCTTTTTGTCCCAGGCCTACGAGCAGTACTTC
CDR3aa: CASSFLSQAYEQYF
j_gene: TRBJ2-7
d_gene: -
len: 14
abundance: -
v_gene: TRBV11-2

CDR3nt: TGCGCCAGCAGGAAGACTCAGGGGGCTTCCTACAATGAGCAGTTCTTC
CDR3aa: CASRKTQGASYNEQFF
j_gene: TRBJ2-1
d_gene: TRBD1
len: 16
abundance: -
v_gene: TRBV10-2

CDR3nt: TGCGCCAGCAGTCGGACCGGACTTAACACCGGGGAGCTGTTTTTT
CDR3aa: CASSRTGLNTGELFF
j_gene: TRBJ2-2
d_gene: -
len: 15
abundance: -
v_gene: TRBV10-1